The 21 T cell receptor beta chains reported below all come from one sample, sequenced in a study of response to subunit inactivated influenza vaccine. TCRdb reanalysed the RT-PCR reads using MiXCR and keeps one entry per CDR3 protein. Found here are about 520,000 distinct CDR3 sequences, more than 7% of them singletons; the top ten hold over 10%. The material was PBMCs from blood, obtained 23 months after vaccination. These receptors were taken from a man between 45 and 75 years old who received an inactivated influenza vaccine.

The CDR3 coding sequence is TGTGCCAGCAGCGAACGACGGGGGGGATCCTACGAGCAGTACTTC. This codes for CASSERRGGSYEQYF. This chain connects TRBV11-2 to TRBJ2-7; 8 bases line up with TRBD2. The J segment lost 1 base and the V segment lost 5 bases, leaving 7 bases of the junction unmatched. The CDR3 is made up of 15 amino acids. From germline, CDR1 is SGHAT and CDR2 FQNNGV.

This clonotype was counted many times. The chain combines TRBV9 with TRBJ1-6; D possibly corresponds to TRBD1 (5 bases). Germline V lookup: CDR1 SGDLS, CDR2 YYNGEE. Between the trimmed V and J ends, which lost 3 bases and 6 bases, there was a span of 13 bases. This CDR3 comprises 15 residues. The DNA for the CDR3 is TGTGCCAGCAGCGAGGAGGGGCGACCTAATTCACCCCTCCACTTT. Translated, it gives CASSEEGRPNSPLHF.

There are a few counts of this clonotype. This rearrangement joins TRBV5-6 to TRBJ2-1, with D possibly matching TRBD1 (6 bases). CDR1 SGHDT and CDR2 YYEEEE come from the germline V gene. The CDR3 runs 13 residues. The V and J ends lost 4 bases and 10 bases respectively, with 15 bases between them. The CDR3 DNA sequence: TGTGCCAGCAGCCCAACAGACAGGCCGGAGCAGTTCTTC. Amino acids: CASSPTDRPEQFF.

This clonotype has just a few counts. This chain connects TRBV29-1 to TRBJ2-3; D unresolved. CDR3 length: 11 residues. Trimming pared 7 bases from V and 5 bases from J, leaving 10 bases between. Germline assignment: CDR1 SQVTM and CDR2 ANQGSEA. This CDR3 is CSANMGDTQYF. In nucleotides, the CDR3 is TGCAGCGCAAACATGGGAGATACGCAGTATTTT.

This clonotype was recorded many times. The gene calls are TRBV12-3 or TRBV12-4 and TRBJ2-2, with 9 bases aligning to TRBD1. This CDR3 region has 15 residues. The V gene end was trimmed by 11 bases and the J gene end by 8 bases; junction bases not matched to a gene: 15. Here the CDR3 DNA reads TGTGCCGTCCAACCCCGGGACAGGGCTTTGGGGGAGCTGTTTTTT. Translating gives CAVQPRDRALGELFF.

This clonotype was detected only a few times. V is TRBV18 and J is TRBJ2-3, with D tentatively TRBD1 (5 bases). Germline V gene lookup returns CDR1 KGHSH and CDR2 LQKENI. The CDR3 totals 14 residues. V was cut by 3 bases and J by 5 bases, with 12 bases left in between. CDR3 DNA sequence: TGTGCCAGCTCACCGCCCGGTACAGGAGATACGCAGTATTTT. This translates into CASSPPGTGDTQYF.

This clonotype has only a few counts. This chain joins TRBV7-8 and TRBJ2-1; 9 bases are a match to TRBD1. Germline trimming cut 1 base from V and 4 bases from J; bases unmatched to any gene: 8. Per germline, CDR1 SGHVS and CDR2 FQNEAQ. This CDR3 region has 17 residues. CDR3 DNA sequence: TGTGCCAGCAGCTTAGGACCGGGACAGGGACTTTACAATGAGCAGTTCTTC. Translated: CASSLGPGQGLYNEQFF. Supplemented by reference TRBV7-8 and TRBJ2-1, the full variable domain reads GAGVSQSPRYKVAKRGQDVALRCDPISGHVSLFWYQQALGQGPEFLTYFQNEAQLDKSGLPSDRFFAERPEGSVSTLKIQRTQQEDSAVYLCASSLGPGQGLYNEQFFGPGTRLTVL.

This clonotype was seen a handful of times. J is TRBJ1-4 and V is TRBV7-6; TRBD1 agrees at 8 bases. The V gene end was trimmed by 5 bases and the J gene end by 7 bases; junction bases not matched to a gene: 12. The CDR3 is made up of 16 amino acids. In germline, CDR1 is SGHVS, CDR2 FNYEAQ. CDR3 residues: CASSLQRSRGPEKLFF. DNA of the CDR3: TGTGCCAGCAGCCTTCAGAGGTCCAGGGGGCCTGAAAAACTGTTTTTT.

This rearrangement joins TRBV6-5 to TRBJ2-2, with TRBD2 identical over 11 bases. The CDR3 has 15 amino acids. CDR1 MNHEY and CDR2 SVGAGI come from the germline V gene. V lost 4 bases, J lost 7 bases, and 5 bases stayed unmatched. The CDR3 sequence is CASSSTSGKSGELFF. The CDR3 nucleotides are TGTGCCAGCAGTTCGACTAGCGGGAAGAGCGGGGAGCTGTTTTTT.

There are a few counts of this clonotype. The V gene is TRBV20-1, the J gene TRBJ2-2; D gene ambiguous. CDR3 length: 16 amino acids. Trimming stripped 0 bases from V and 2 bases from J, with 13 bases between. The V gene's germline CDR1 is DFQATT and CDR2 SNEGSKA (reference sequence). CDR3 loop: CSARDLKVANTGELFF. CDR3 DNA sequence: TGCAGTGCTAGAGATCTAAAGGTTGCCAACACCGGGGAGCTGTTTTTT.

The CDR3 here is CASSPQGQGALSHGYTF. The CDR3 DNA is TGTGCCAGCTCACCACAGGGACAGGGGGCGCTTAGCCATGGCTACACCTTC. This chain connects TRBV18 to TRBJ1-2, with TRBD1 matching 12 bases. The CDR3 is 17 residues long. The germline V gene has CDR1 KGHSH and CDR2 LQKENI. V lost 1 base and J lost 6; bases outside the gene matches: 9.

This clonotype appeared many times. The chain uses TRBV10-3 and TRBJ2-5, with 7 nucleotides matching TRBD1. V lost 4 bases, J lost 4 bases, and 9 bases stayed unmatched. CDR3 size: 15 residues. Germline V gene lookup returns CDR1 ENHRY and CDR2 SYGVKD. The CDR3: CAISAIGGAGETQYF. The CDR3 DNA reads as TGTGCCATCAGTGCCATAGGGGGCGCAGGAGAGACCCAGTACTTC.

This clonotype was observed a handful of times. A junction end diverges from the germline sequence, so it may reflect a read error. V usage is TRBV20-1 and J usage is TRBJ2-7; D might be TRBD2 (6 bases). Germline CDR1 is DFQATT and CDR2 is SNEGSKA (reference sequence). There are 15 residues in the CDR3. CDR3 sequence (DNA): TGCTGTGCTAGAGCCTCACCGGCGGGACTCTACGAGCAGTACTTC. This codes for CCARASPAGLYEQYF.

This clonotype was observed a handful of times. CDR3 coding DNA: TGTGCCATCAGACGATTTGACAGGGACACTGAAGCTTTCTTT. Translation: CAIRRFDRDTEAFF. The chain combines TRBV10-3 with TRBJ1-1; 7 bases line up with TRBD1. The ends lost 6 bases at V and 3 bases at J; junction bases unmatched: 7. The CDR3 loop spans 14 amino acids. Germline V gene data show CDR1 as ENHRY and CDR2 as SYGVKD.

The J gene is TRBJ2-7, the V gene TRBV3-1; a possible D gene is TRBD1 (6 bases). V lost 5 bases and J lost 0, with 8 bases in between. CDR1 and CDR2 (germline): LGHDT, YNNKEL (reference sequence). This CDR3 comprises 13 residues. The CDR3 loop is CASSGQSSYEQYF. CDR3 sequence (DNA): TGTGCCAGCAGCGGACAGAGCTCCTACGAGCAGTACTTC.

This clonotype was counted many times. The CDR3 is CASSHLEGAGNTIYF. CDR3 nucleotide sequence: TGTGCCAGCAGCCACCTAGAGGGTGCTGGAAACACCATATATTTT. This chain connects TRBV2 to TRBJ1-3, with unresolved D. Between the trimmed V and J ends, which lost 6 bases and 2 bases, there was a span of 14 bases. Germline assignment: CDR1 SNHLY and CDR2 FYNNEI. The CDR3 loop spans 15 amino acids.

The sample holds a few counts of this clonotype. The chain links TRBV4-2 to TRBJ1-2; 7 positions match TRBD1. The trim removed 1 base at V and 5 bases at J, leaving 7 bases unmatched. Germline CDR1 and CDR2: LGHNA and YNFKEQ. The CDR3 has 15 residues. The CDR3 DNA reads TGTGCCAGCAGCCAAGGAGGGGGCGCAGAGTATGGCTACACCTTC. Protein: CASSQGGGAEYGYTF.

In this sample, this clonotype turned up a few times. The chain combines TRBV21-1 with TRBJ2-1; TRBD2, the D gene given by the table, was not confirmed from the DNA. TRBV21-1 is tagged as a pseudogene. The CDR3 spans 19 residues. CDR3 DNA: TGTGCCAGCGTGGAGGGTAGAGCGGGAGGGTTATACTCCTACAATGAGCAGTTCTTC. Translating gives CASVEGRAGGLYSYNEQFF.

The table lists this clonotype with a few counts. The genes are TRBV12-3 or TRBV12-4 and TRBJ2-1, with 8 bases lining up with TRBD1. The CDR3 sequence is 14 residues long. The ends lost 5 bases at V and 6 bases at J; junction bases unmatched: 6. CDR3 bases: TGTGCCAGCAGTCCGACAGGGGTTGGCAATGAGCAGTTCTTC. It codes for CASSPTGVGNEQFF.

This clonotype was seen a handful of times. This rearrangement joins TRBV11-2 to TRBJ2-3, with D unresolved. This CDR3 spans 13 amino acids. Trimming pared 2 bases from V and 5 bases from J, leaving 8 bases between. CDR1 SGHAT and CDR2 FQNNGV come from the germline V gene. The chain's CDR3 is CASSLSPKDTQYF. CDR3 nucleotide sequence: TGTGCCAGCAGCTTAAGTCCCAAAGATACGCAGTATTTT.

This chain uses TRBV20-1 with TRBJ2-5, with D perhaps TRBD1 or TRBD2 (6 bases each). Trimming removed 0 bases from V and 5 bases from J, with 13 bases in between. The CDR3 spans 14 residues. Germline CDR1 reads DFQATT; CDR2 reads SNEGSKA (reference sequence). CDR3 protein: CSARDRLGGETQYF. As DNA, the CDR3 is TGCAGTGCTAGAGACCGACTAGGGGGGGAGACCCAGTACTTC.